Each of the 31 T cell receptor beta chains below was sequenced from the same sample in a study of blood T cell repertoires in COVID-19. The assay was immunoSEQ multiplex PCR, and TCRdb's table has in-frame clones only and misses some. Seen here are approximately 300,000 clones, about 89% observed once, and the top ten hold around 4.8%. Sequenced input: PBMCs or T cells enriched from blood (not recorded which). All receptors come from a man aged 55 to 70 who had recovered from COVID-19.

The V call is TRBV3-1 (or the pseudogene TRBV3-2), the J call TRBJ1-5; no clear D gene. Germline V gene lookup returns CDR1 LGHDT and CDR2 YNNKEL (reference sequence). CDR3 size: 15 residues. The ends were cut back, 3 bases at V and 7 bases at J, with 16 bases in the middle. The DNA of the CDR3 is TGTGCCAGCAGCCAGACAATTATTGTTGGACAGCCCCAGCATTTT. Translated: CASSQTIIVGQPQHF.

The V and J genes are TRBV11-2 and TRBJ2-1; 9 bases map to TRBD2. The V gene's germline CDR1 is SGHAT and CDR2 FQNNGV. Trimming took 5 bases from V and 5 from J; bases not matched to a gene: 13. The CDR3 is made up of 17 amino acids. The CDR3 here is CASSLWRAGGLNNEQFF. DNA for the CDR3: TGTGCCAGCAGCCTATGGAGGGCGGGAGGGCTAAACAATGAGCAGTTCTTC.

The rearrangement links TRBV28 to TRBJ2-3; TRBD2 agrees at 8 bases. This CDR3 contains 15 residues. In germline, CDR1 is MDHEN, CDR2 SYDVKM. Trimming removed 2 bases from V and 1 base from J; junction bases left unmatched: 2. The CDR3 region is CASSLISGGTDTQYF. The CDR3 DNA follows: TGTGCCAGCAGTTTAATTAGCGGGGGCACAGATACGCAGTATTTT.

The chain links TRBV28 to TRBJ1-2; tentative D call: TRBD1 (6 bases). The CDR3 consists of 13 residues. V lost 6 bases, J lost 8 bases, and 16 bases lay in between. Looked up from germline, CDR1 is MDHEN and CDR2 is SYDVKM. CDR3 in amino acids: CASRPDMGQGYTF. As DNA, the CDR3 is TGTGCCAGCAGGCCCGACATGGGACAAGGCTACACCTTC.

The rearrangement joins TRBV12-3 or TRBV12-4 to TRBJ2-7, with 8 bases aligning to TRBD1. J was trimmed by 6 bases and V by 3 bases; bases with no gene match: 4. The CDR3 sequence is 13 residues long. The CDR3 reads CASSLDREVEQYF. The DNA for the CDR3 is TGTGCCAGCAGTTTGGACAGGGAGGTCGAGCAGTACTTC.

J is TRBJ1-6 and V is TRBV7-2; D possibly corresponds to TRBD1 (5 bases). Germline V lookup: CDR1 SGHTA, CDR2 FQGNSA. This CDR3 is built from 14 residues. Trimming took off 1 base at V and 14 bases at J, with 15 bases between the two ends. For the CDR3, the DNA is TGTGCCAGCAGCTTAGAGACGGGGACTGGGGCCCTCCACTTT. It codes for CASSLETGTGALHF. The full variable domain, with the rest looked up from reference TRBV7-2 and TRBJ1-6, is GAGVSQSPSNKVTEKGKDVELRCDPISGHTALYWYRQSLGQGLEFLIYFQGNSAPDKSGLPSDRFSAERTGGSVSTLTIQRTQQEDSAVYLCASSLETGTGALHFGNGTRLTVT.

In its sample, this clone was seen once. The CDR3 spells CASSSQGRALTYEQYF. The CDR3 DNA follows: TGTGCCAGCAGTTCTCAAGGCCGAGCGCTTACCTACGAGCAGTACTTC. V and J are TRBV28 and TRBJ2-7; D is unclear. The germline CDR1 and CDR2 sequences are MDHEN and SYDVKM. The CDR3 spans 16 residues. V lost 4 bases and J lost 2, with 18 bases in between.

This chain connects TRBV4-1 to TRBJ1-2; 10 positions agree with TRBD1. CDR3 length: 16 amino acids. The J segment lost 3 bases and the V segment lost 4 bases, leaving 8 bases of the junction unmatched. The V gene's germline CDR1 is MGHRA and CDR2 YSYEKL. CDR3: CASSRGSGTGDYGYTF. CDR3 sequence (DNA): TGCGCCAGCAGCCGAGGCTCCGGGACAGGGGACTATGGCTACACCTTC.

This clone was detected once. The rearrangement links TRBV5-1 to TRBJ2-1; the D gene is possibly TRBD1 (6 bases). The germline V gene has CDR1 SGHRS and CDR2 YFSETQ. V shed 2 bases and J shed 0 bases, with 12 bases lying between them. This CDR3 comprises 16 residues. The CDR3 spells CASSFGDRSSYNEQFF. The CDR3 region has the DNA TGCGCCAGCAGCTTTGGCGACAGGAGCTCCTACAATGAGCAGTTCTTC. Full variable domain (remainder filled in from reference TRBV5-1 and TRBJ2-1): KAGVTQTPRYLIKTRGQQVTLSCSPISGHRSVSWYQQTPGQGLQFLFEYFSETQRNKGNFPGRFSGRQFSNSRSEMNVSTLELGDSALYLCASSFGDRSSYNEQFFGPGTRLTVL.

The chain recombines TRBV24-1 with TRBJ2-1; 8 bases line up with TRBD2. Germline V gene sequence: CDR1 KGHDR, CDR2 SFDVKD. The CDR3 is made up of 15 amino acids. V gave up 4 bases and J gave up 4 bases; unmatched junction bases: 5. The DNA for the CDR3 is TGTGCCACCAGTGAAACTAGCGGCCTATACAATGAGCAGTTCTTC. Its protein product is CATSETSGLYNEQFF.

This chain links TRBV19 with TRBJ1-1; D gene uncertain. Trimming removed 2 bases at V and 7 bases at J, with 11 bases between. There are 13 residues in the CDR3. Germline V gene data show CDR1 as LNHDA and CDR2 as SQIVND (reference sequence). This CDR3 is CASSISTESEAFF. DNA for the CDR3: TGTGCCAGTAGTATATCGACTGAGAGTGAAGCTTTCTTT.

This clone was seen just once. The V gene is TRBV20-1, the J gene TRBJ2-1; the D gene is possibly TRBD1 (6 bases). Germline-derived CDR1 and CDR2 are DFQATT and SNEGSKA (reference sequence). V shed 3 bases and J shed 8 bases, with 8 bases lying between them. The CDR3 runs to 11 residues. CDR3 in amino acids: CSASSGDEQFF. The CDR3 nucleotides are TGCAGTGCTAGCTCAGGGGATGAGCAGTTCTTC.

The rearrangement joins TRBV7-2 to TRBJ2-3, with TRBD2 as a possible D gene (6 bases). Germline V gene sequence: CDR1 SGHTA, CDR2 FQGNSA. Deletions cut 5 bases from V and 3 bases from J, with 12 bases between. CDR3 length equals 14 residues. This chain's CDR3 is CASSQGTATDTQYF. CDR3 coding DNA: TGTGCCAGCAGCCAAGGGACTGCAACAGATACGCAGTATTTT. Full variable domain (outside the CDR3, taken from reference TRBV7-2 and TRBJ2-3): GAGVSQSPSNKVTEKGKDVELRCDPISGHTALYWYRQSLGQGLEFLIYFQGNSAPDKSGLPSDRFSAERTGGSVSTLTIQRTQQEDSAVYLCASSQGTATDTQYFGPGTRLTVL.

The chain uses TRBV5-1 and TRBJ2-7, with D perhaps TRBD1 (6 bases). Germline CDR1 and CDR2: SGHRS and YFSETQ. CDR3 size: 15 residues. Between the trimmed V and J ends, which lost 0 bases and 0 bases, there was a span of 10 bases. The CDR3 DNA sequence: TGCGCCAGCAGCTTGGGGGCAGGGGACTCCTACGAGCAGTACTTC. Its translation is CASSLGAGDSYEQYF.

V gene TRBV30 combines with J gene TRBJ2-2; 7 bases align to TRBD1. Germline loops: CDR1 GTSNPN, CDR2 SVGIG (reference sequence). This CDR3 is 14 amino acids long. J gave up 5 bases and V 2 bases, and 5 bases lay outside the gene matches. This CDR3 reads CAWSQGVGTGELFF. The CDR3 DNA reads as TGTGCCTGGAGTCAGGGGGTAGGGACCGGGGAGCTGTTTTTT.

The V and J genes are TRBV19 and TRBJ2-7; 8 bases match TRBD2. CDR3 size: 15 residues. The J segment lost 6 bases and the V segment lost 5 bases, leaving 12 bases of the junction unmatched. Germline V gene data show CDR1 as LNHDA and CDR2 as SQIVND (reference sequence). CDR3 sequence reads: CASSAKTSVWVEQYF. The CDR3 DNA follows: TGTGCCAGTAGTGCAAAGACTAGCGTATGGGTCGAGCAGTACTTC.

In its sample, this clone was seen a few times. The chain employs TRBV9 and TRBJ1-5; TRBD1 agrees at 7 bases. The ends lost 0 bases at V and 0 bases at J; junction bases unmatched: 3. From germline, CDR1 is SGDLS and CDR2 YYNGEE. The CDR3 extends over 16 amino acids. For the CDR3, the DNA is TGTGCCAGCAGCGTAGGGTCAGGGGGTAGCAATCAGCCCCAGCATTTT. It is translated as CASSVGSGGSNQPQHF.

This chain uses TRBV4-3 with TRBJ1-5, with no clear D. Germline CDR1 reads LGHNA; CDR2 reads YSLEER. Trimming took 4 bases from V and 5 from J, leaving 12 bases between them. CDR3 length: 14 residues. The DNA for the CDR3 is TGCGCCAGCAGCCCTGGAGTGGGAGATCAGCCCCAGCATTTT. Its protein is CASSPGVGDQPQHF.

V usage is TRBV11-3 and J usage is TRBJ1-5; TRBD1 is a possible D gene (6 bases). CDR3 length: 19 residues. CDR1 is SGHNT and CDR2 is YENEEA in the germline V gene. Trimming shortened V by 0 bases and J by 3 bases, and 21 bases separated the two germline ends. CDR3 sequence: CASSLESRTGTLLNQPQHF. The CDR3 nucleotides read TGTGCCAGCAGCTTAGAGTCTAGGACGGGGACACTCCTCAATCAGCCCCAGCATTTT.

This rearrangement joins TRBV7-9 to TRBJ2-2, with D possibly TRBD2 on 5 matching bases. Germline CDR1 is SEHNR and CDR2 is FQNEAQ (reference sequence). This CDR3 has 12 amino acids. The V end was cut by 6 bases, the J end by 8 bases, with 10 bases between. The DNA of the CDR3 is TGTGCCAGCAGTCAGAGGACTGGGGAGCTGTTTTTT. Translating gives CASSQRTGELFF.

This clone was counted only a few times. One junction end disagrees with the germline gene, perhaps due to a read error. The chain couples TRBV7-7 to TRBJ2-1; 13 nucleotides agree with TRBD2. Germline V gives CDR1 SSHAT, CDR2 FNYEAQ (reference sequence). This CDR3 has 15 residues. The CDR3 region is CASSPTSGRFNEQFF. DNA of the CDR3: TGTGCTAGCAGCCCGACTAGCGGGAGGTTCAATGAGCAGTTCTTC.

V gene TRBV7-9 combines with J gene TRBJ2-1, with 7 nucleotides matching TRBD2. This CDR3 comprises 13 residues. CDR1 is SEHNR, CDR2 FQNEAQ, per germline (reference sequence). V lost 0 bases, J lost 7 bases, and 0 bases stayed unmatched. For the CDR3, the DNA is TGTGCCAGCAGCTTAGCGGGAGGGAATGAGCAGTTCTTC. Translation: CASSLAGGNEQFF.

The CDR3 spells CASSRIAYEKLFF. As DNA, the CDR3 is TGTGCCAGCAGCCGCATAGCGTATGAAAAACTGTTTTTT. V is TRBV28 and J is TRBJ1-4; D call uncertain. This CDR3 spans 13 amino acids. The germline gives CDR1 MDHEN, CDR2 SYDVKM. Trimming pared 6 bases from V and 6 bases from J, leaving 11 bases between.

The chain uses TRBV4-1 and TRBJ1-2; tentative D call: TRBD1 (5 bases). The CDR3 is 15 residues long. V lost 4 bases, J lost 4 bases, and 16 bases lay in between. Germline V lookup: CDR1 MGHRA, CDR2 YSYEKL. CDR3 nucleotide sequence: TGCGCCAGCAGCCCACCGAGACAGTTGTCCTATGGCTACACCTTC. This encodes CASSPPRQLSYGYTF.

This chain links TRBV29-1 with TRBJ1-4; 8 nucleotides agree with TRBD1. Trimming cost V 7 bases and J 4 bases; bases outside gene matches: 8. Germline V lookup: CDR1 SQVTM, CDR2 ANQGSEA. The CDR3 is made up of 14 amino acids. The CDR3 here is CSAKATGVNEKLFF. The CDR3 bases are TGCAGCGCAAAGGCGACAGGGGTTAATGAAAAACTGTTTTTT.

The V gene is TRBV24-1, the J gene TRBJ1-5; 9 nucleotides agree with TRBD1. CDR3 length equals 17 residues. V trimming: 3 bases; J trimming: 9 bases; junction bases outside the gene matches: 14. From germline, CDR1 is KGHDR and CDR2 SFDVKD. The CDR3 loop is CATSDPRTGGAGTPQHF. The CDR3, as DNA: TGTGCCACCAGTGATCCCCGTACAGGGGGCGCGGGAACGCCCCAGCATTTT.

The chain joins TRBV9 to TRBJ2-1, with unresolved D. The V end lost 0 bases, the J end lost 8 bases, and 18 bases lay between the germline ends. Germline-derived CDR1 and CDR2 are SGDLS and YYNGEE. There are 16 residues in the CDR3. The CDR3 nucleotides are TGTGCCAGCAGCGTAGCAAATAGAGGTGGATTCGATGAGCAGTTCTTC. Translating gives CASSVANRGGFDEQFF.

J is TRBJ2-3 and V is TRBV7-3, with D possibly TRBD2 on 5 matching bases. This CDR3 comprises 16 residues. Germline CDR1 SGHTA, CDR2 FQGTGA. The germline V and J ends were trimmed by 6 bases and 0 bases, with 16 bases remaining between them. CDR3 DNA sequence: TGTGCCAGCAGTCTAGGGCTAGCTGCTAGCACAGATACGCAGTATTTT. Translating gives CASSLGLAASTDTQYF.

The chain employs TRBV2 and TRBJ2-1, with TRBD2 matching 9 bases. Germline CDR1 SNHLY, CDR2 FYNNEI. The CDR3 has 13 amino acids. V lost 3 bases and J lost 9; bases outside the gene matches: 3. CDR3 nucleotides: TGTGCCAGCAGTGAGGAACTAGCGGGTGAGCAGTTCTTC. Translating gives CASSEELAGEQFF.

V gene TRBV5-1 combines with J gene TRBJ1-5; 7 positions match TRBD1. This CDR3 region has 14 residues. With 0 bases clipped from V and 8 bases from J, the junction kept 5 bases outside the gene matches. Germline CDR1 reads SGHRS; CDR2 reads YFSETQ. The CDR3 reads CASSLGGGVEPQHF. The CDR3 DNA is TGCGCCAGCAGCTTGGGAGGGGGCGTAGAGCCCCAGCATTTT.

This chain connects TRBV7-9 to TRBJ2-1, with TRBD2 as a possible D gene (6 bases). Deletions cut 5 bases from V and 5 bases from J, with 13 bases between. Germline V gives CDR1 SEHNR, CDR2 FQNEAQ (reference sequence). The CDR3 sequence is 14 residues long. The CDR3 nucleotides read TGTGCCAGCAGCCCCCAGGGACTCGACAATGAGCAGTTCTTC. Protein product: CASSPQGLDNEQFF.